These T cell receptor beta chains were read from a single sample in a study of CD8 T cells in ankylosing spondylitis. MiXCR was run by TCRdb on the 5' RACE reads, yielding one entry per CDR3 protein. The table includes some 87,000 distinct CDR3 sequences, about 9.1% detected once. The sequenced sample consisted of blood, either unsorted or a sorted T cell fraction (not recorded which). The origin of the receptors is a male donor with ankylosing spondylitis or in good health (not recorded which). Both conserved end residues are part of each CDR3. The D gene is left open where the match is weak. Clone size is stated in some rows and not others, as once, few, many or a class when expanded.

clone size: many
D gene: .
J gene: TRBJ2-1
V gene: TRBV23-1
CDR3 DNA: TGCGCCAGCAGTCAATCGAAGGACTATTCCTACAATGAGCAGTTCTTC
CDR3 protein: CASSQSKDYSYNEQFF

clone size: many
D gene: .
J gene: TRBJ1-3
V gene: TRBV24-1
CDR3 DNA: TGTGCCACCAGACCAGGGTATGGAAACACCATATATTTT
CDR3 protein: CATRPGYGNTIYF

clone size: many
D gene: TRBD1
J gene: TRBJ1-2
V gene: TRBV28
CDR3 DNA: TGTGCCAGCAGAACACAGGGGGCTGGTCGTAGCGGCTACACCTTC
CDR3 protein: CASRTQGAGRSGYTF

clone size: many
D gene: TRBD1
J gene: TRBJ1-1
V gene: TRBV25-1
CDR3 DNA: TGTGCCAGCAAGGGACAGCTTGAAGCTTTCTTT
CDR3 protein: CASKGQLEAFF

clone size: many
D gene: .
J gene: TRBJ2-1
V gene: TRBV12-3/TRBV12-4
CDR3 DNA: TGTGCCAGCAGTTTAGATTACAGGGCGGCCTACAATGAGCAGTTCTTC
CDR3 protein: CASSLDYRAAYNEQFF

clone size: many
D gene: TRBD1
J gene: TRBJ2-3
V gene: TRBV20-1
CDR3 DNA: TGCAGTGCTTACCCGGGACAGGGGTCGGATACGCAGTATTTT
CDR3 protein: CSAYPGQGSDTQYF

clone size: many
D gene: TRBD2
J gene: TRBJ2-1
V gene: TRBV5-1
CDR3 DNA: TGCGCCAGCAGCAGGACAACTAGCGGGGTTAATGAGCAGTTCTTC
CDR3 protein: CASSRTTSGVNEQFF

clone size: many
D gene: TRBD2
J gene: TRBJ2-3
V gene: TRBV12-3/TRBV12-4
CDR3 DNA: TGTGCCAGCACTTATAACCGGGTGGCTAGCGGGACGCAGTATTTT
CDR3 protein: CASTYNRVASGTQYF

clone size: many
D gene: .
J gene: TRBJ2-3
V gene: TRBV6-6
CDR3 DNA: TGTGCCAGCAGTTACGAGTTCGCGGGGGCGCCGGATACGCAGTATTTT
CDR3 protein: CASSYEFAGAPDTQYF

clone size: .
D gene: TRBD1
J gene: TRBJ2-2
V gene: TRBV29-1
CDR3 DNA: TGCAGCGTTACGACAGGGGACACCGGGGAGCTGTTTTTT
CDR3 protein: CSVTTGDTGELFF

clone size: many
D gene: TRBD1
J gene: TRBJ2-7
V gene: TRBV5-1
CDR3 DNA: TGCGCCACCAGCCTAACAGGGGCCATCCCCTACGAGCAGTACTTC
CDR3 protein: CATSLTGAIPYEQYF

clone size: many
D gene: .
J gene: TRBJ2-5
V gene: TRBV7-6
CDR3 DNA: TGTGCCAGCAGCTTATCTTCCGGTACAGGGTACATCGCGGAGACCCAGTACTTC
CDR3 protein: CASSLSSGTGYIAETQYF

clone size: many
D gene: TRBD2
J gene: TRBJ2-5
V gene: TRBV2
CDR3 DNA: TGTGCCAGCAATGGACTAGCGGTCCAAGAGACCCAGTACTTC
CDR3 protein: CASNGLAVQETQYF

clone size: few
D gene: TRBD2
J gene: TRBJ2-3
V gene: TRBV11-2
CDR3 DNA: TGTGCCAGCAGCCGGACGAGCGGGGGGGCATGGTCAGATACGCAGTATTTT
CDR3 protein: CASSRTSGGAWSDTQYF

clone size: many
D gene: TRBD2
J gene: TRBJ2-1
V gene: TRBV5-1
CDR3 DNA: TGCGCCAGCAGCTTGGCCGGCGCGGGGGGCTACAATGAGCAGTTCTTC
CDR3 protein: CASSLAGAGGYNEQFF

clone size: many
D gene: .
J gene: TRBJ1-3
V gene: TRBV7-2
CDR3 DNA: TGTGCCAGCAGCTTAGACTCGGGCACCATATATTTT
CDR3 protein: CASSLDSGTIYF

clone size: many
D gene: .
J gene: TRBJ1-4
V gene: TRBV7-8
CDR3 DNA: TGTGCCAGCAGCCGCGGGGGGTTAGGGACCAAACTGTTTTTT
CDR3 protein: CASSRGGLGTKLFF

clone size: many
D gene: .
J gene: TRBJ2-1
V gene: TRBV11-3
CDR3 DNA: TGTGCCAGCAGCTTAAGTAGCTCCTACAATGAGCAGTTCTTC
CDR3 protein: CASSLSSSYNEQFF

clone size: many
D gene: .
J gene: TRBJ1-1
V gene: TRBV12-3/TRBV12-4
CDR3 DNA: TGTGCCAGCAGTTCCCGAGGCACTGAAGCTTTCTTT
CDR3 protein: CASSSRGTEAFF

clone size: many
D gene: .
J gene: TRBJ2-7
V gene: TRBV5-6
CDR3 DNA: TGTGCCAGCAGCTTGGGCTTGTCCGGGGATCCTTACGAGCAGTACTTC
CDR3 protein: CASSLGLSGDPYEQYF

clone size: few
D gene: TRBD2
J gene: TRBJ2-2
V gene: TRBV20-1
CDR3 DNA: TGCAGTGCTAGAGATAAGACTAGCGGGGGGTCAAACACCGGGGAGCTGTTTTTT
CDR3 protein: CSARDKTSGGSNTGELFF

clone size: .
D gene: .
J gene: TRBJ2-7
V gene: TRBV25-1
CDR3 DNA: TGTGCCAGCAGTGAAGAGTACGGAGGTCGGGAGCAGTACTTC
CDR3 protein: CASSEEYGGREQYF

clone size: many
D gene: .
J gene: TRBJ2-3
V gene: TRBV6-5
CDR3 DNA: TGTGCCAGCAGTTCGCCAAGGGCCCTAACTCGGGATACGCAGTATTTT
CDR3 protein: CASSSPRALTRDTQYF

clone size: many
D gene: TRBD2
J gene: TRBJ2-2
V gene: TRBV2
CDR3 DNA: TGTGCCAGCAGTGAAGCGTCCAGCGGGGGAGCCGGGGAGCTGTTTTTT
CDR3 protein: CASSEASSGGAGELFF

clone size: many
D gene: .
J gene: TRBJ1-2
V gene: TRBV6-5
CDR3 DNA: TGTGCCAGCAGTTACGCCAGCGCCAACTATGGCTACACCTTC
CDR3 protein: CASSYASANYGYTF

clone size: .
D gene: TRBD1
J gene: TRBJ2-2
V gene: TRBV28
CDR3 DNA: TGTGCCAGCTACAGGGGGGACACCGGGGAGCTGTTTTTT
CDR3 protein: CASYRGDTGELFF

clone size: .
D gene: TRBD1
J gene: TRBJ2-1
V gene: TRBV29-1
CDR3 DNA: TGCAGCTTCAGACAGGGGTACAATGAGCAGTTCTTC
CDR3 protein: CSFRQGYNEQFF

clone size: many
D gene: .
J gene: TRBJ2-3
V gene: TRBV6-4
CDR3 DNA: TGTGCCAGCAGTGTTATGGGGGGCTCTTACACAGATACGCAGTATTTT
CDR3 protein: CASSVMGGSYTDTQYF

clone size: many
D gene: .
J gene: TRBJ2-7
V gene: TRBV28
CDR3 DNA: TGTGCCAGCAGTTTATCAGACTACGAGCAGTACTTC
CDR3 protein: CASSLSDYEQYF

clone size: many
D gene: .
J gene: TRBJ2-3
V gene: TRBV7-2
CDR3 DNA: TGTGCCAGCAGCTTATCGGGGGGCACAGATACGCAGTATTTT
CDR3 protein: CASSLSGGTDTQYF

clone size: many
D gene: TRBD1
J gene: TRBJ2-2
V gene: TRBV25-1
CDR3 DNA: TGTGCCAGCACCGGGACAGGGGGCCCCCTGGAGAACACCGGGGAGCTGTTTTTT
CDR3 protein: CASTGTGGPLENTGELFF

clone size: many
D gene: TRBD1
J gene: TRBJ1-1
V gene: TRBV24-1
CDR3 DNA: TGTGCCACCAGCCGGACAGGGGGAGGCACTGAAGCTTTCTTT
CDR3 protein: CATSRTGGGTEAFF